The subject of this entry is one TCR beta chain. The antigen is unknown. PCR involved 60 Vbeta and 13 Jbeta primers. Sequenced by immunoSEQ multiplex PCR; TCRdb stores in-frame clones only, minus some. The sample includes some 190,000 clones, about three quarters of them seen just once. This record comes from a study of cytomegalovirus exposure and HLA in healthy donors. The overall study: Findings of an earlier analysis included 90 million to 120 million unique TCR beta sequences from some 200 million T cells.

There are 12 residues in the CDR3. Trimming removed 9 bases at V and 8 bases at J, with 15 bases between. From germline, CDR1 is SGDLS and CDR2 YYNGEE. Findings of the study overall: Later analysis showed most CMV-associated TCR beta chains appearing HLA-restricted. A later analysis showed TCR association rates differing by HLA locus, peaking at DRB1 and lowest at HLA-C. Indistinguishable V segments such as TRBV6-2 and TRBV6-3 were excluded.

The receptor was derived from a man younger than 35 in good health and CMV-seronegative. The chain uses TRBV9 and TRBJ2-1; the D gene is possibly TRBD2 (7 bases). Sequenced input: PBMCs. CDR3 residues: CATPGGGDEQFF. CDR3 nucleotides: TGTGCCACCCCGGGGGGCGGCGATGAGCAGTTCTTC.